The rows below give T cell receptor beta chains drawn from one sample of a study of tumor and adjacent non-tumor tissue in lung cancer. Each CDR3 protein is one row after TCRdb ran MiXCR on the multiplex PCR reads. The table has 75,000 to 95,000 distinct CDR3 sequences, around 76% seen once. Material for sequencing was distant non-tumor lung tissue. These receptors came from a woman between 50 and 59 years old with non-small cell lung cancer. CDR3s include the opening cysteine and the closing phenylalanine or tryptophan. The order of the fields is clone size, D gene, V gene, J gene, CDR3 DNA, CDR3 protein. A D gene is named only where the DNA matches it firmly. Where a row states a size, it is once, few, many or the class of an expanded clone; other rows omit it.

size: -; D: -; V: TRBV4-2; J: TRBJ2-1; DNA: TGTGCCAGGAACCAAACCGGGTCAGCATCCAATGAGCAGTTCTTC; CDR3: CARNQTGSASNEQFF
size: once; D: -; V: TRBV6-1; J: TRBJ1-2; DNA: TGTGCCTGCAGTGGCAGAGTGTTCGACTATGGCTACACCTTC; CDR3: CACSGRVFDYGYTF
size: -; D: -; V: TRBV6-1; J: TRBJ2-5; DNA: TGTGCCAGCAGTGCCGGGCTCTTCGGGACCCGGTACTTC; CDR3: CASSAGLFGTRYF
size: once; D: TRBD1; V: TRBV12-3/TRBV12-4; J: TRBJ2-2; DNA: TGTTCCAACAGCTTAGGGACAGGGACGAACACCGGGGAGCTGTTTTTT; CDR3: CSNSLGTGTNTGELFF
size: -; D: -; V: TRBV28; J: TRBJ2-5; DNA: TGTGTCAGCAGTTTCCGGGGTGTGGAGACCCAGTACTTC; CDR3: CVSSFRGVETQYF
size: -; D: TRBD2; V: TRBV6-5; J: TRBJ2-2; DNA: TGTGCCAGCAGGCGGGAGGGGTTTTACACCGGGAAGCTGTTTTTT; CDR3: CASRREGFYTGKLFF
size: -; D: -; V: TRBV4-1; J: TRBJ2-1; DNA: TGCGCCAGCAGCCAAGACCGGCAGGAGGGATACAATGAGCAATTCTTC; CDR3: CASSQDRQEGYNEQFF
size: -; D: -; V: TRBV29-1; J: TRBJ1-2; DNA: TGTAGCGTTGAGGAGATAAAAGGCTACACCTTC; CDR3: CSVEEIKGYTF
size: once; D: TRBD2; V: TRBV11-2; J: TRBJ2-1; DNA: TGTTCCAGCAGCCCCAGTTGCGGGAGGGCCGGATCCTACAATGAGCAGTTCTTC; CDR3: CSSSPSCGRAGSYNEQFF
size: once; D: -; V: TRBV10-3; J: TRBJ1-1; DNA: TGTGCTATCTGTGAGACACATGGTGAAGCTTTCTTT; CDR3: CAICETHGEAFF
size: -; D: -; V: TRBV10-1; J: TRBJ2-5; DNA: TGTGCCAGACCCACCAAGAGAGGGACCCAGTACTTC; CDR3: CARPTKRGTQYF
size: -; D: -; V: TRBV6-1; J: TRBJ2-3; DNA: TGTGCCAGCAGTGAGTTTGCAGGGGACGGAATAGATACACAGTATTTT; CDR3: CASSEFAGDGIDTQYF
size: -; D: -; V: TRBV6-1; J: TRBJ2-7; DNA: TGTGCCAGCAGTTCAACTTGGATCGCAGCATACGAGCAGTACTTC; CDR3: CASSSTWIAAYEQYF
size: once; D: -; V: TRBV6-2/TRBV6-3; J: TRBJ2-2; DNA: TGTGCCGGCAGGGACCCGGGGCTAGTGGACGCCTCGAAGACCGGGGAGCTGTTTTTT; CDR3: CAGRDPGLVDASKTGELFF
size: -; D: -; V: TRBV12-3/TRBV12-4; J: TRBJ2-3; DNA: TGTGCCAGTAGTTGGGCTAGAGGGAGTGGTGGTGATACGCAGTATTTT; CDR3: CASSWARGSGGDTQYF
size: -; D: TRBD2; V: TRBV5-1; J: TRBJ2-1; DNA: TGCGCCAGTAGCTTGGATAGCGGGAGGGTGGATGAGCGGTTCTTC; CDR3: CASSLDSGRVDERFF
size: -; D: -; V: TRBV5-4; J: TRBJ2-2; DNA: TGTGACAGCAGCTTGGAGTGGGGGCCGACCGGGGAGCTGTTTTTT; CDR3: CDSSLEWGPTGELFF
size: -; D: -; V: TRBV6-6; J: TRBJ2-5; DNA: TGTGCCAGCAGTGACTCGGGCAGTCAAGAGACACAGTATTTC; CDR3: CASSDSGSQETQYF
size: -; D: -; V: TRBV29-1; J: TRBJ1-3; DNA: TGCAGCGCCGACAGTAACTCTGGAAACACGATATATTTT; CDR3: CSADSNSGNTIYF
size: -; D: TRBD1; V: TRBV7-2; J: TRBJ2-5; DNA: TGTGCCAGCAGCTTAGGGTCGACAGGGGCCTTGGAGACCCAGTACTTC; CDR3: CASSLGSTGALETQYF
size: -; D: -; V: TRBV12-3/TRBV12-4; J: TRBJ1-1; DNA: TGTGTCAGTAGTGGGACTATGAACACTGAAGCTTTCTTT; CDR3: CVSSGTMNTEAFF
size: -; D: -; V: TRBV6-1; J: TRBJ2-6; DNA: TGTGCCAGCAGGGGGTCCGGTTTGTTCGGGGCCAACGTCTTGACTTTC; CDR3: CASRGSGLFGANVLTF
size: -; D: -; V: TRBV11-2; J: TRBJ2-1; DNA: TGTGCCAGCAGCTTACTCCGGAGCTCCTGCAATGAGCAGTTCTTC; CDR3: CASSLLRSSCNEQFF
size: -; D: -; V: TRBV11-2; J: TRBJ1-1; DNA: TGTGCCAGCAGCTTAGGGCCGGGGGCGAATACTGAGGCTTTCTTT; CDR3: CASSLGPGANTEAFF
size: -; D: -; V: TRBV11-2; J: TRBJ1-3; DNA: TGTGCCGACAGCGCAGGCATGAAGTCTGGAAACACCATATATTTT; CDR3: CADSAGMKSGNTIYF
size: -; D: -; V: TRBV4-1; J: TRBJ1-4; DNA: TGCGCCAGCACGGGTAGCTACTCAACTAATGAAAAACTGTTTTTT; CDR3: CASTGSYSTNEKLFF
size: -; D: -; V: TRBV6-1; J: TRBJ2-7; DNA: TGTGCCAGTTCATTCTGGCGCAGCCTCGATTTCGTCGAGCAGTACTTC; CDR3: CASSFWRSLDFVEQYF
size: -; D: -; V: TRBV11-2; J: TRBJ2-7; DNA: TGTGCCAGCAGCCTTACAGACACTGCCTACGAGGAATACTTC; CDR3: CASSLTDTAYEEYF
size: -; D: -; V: TRBV6-6; J: TRBJ2-6; DNA: TGTGCCAGCCTTGCGTTCTTTGGGGCCAACGTCCTGACTTTC; CDR3: CASLAFFGANVLTF